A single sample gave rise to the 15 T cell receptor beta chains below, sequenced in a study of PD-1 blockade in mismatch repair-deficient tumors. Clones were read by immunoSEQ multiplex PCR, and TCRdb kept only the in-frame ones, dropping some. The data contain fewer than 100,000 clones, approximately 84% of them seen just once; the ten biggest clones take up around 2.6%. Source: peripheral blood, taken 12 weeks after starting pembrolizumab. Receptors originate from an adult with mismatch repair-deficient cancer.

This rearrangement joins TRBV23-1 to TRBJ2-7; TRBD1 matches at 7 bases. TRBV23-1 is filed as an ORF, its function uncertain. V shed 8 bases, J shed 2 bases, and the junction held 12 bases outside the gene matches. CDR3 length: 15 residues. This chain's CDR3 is CASLHPRDRAYEQYF. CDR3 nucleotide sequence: TGCGCCAGCCTACACCCCCGGGACAGAGCCTACGAGCAGTACTTC.

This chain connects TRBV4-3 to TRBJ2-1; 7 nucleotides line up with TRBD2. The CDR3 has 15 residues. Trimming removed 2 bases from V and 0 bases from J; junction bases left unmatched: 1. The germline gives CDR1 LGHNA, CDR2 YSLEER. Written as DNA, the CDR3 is TGCGCCAGCAGCCAACCGGGGGGCTCCTACAATGAGCAGTTCTTC. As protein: CASSQPGGSYNEQFF.

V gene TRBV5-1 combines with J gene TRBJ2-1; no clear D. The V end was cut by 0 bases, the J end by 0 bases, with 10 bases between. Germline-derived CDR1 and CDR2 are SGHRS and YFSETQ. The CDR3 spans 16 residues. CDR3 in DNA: TGCGCCAGCAGCTTGGCCCTACTGAGCTCCTACAATGAGCAGTTCTTC. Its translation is CASSLALLSSYNEQFF. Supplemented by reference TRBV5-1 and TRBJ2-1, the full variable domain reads KAGVTQTPRYLIKTRGQQVTLSCSPISGHRSVSWYQQTPGQGLQFLFEYFSETQRNKGNFPGRFSGRQFSNSRSEMNVSTLELGDSALYLCASSLALLSSYNEQFFGPGTRLTVL.

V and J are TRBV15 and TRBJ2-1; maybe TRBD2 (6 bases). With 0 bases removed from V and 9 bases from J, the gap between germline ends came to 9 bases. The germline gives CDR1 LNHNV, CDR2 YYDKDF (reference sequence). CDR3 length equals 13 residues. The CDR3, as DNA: TGTGCCACCAGCAGAGAGCGGACTACTGAGCAGTTCTTC. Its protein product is CATSRERTTEQFF.

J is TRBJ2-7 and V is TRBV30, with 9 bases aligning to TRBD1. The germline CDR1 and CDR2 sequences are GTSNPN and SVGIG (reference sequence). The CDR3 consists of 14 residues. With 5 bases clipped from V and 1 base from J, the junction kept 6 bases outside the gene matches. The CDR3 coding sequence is TGTGCCTGGGCCTCGGGACAGGGTTCCTACGAGCAGTACTTC. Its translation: CAWASGQGSYEQYF. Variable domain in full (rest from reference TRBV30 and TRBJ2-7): SQTIHQWPATLVQPVGSPLSLECTVEGTSNPNLYWYRQAAGRGLQLLFYSVGIGQISSEVPQNLSASRPQDRQFILSSKKLLLSDSGFYLCAWASGQGSYEQYFGPGTRLTVT.

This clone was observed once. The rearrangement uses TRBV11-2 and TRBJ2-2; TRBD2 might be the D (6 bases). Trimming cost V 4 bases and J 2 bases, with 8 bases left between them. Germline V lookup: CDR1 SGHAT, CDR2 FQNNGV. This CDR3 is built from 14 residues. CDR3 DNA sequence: TGTGCCAGCAGCTCGGGACTTAACACCGGGGAGCTGTTTTTT. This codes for CASSSGLNTGELFF.

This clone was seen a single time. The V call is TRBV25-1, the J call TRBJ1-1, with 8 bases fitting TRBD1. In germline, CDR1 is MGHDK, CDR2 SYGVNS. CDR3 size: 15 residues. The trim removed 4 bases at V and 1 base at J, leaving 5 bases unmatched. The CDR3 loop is CASSVAGTGNTEAFF. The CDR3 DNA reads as TGTGCCAGCAGTGTTGCCGGGACAGGGAACACTGAAGCTTTCTTT.

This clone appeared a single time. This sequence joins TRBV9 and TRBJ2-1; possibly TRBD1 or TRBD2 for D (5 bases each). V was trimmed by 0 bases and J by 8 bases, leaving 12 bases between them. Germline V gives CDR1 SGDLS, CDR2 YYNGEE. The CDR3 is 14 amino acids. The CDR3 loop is CASSVEGARDEQFF. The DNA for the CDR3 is TGTGCCAGCAGCGTAGAAGGGGCGAGGGATGAGCAGTTCTTC.

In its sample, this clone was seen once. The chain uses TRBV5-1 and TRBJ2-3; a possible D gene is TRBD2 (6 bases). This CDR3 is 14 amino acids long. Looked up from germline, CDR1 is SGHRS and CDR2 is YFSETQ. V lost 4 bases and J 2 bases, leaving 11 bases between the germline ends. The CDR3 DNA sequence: TGCGCCAGCAGCCAATGGGACTTCACAGATACGCAGTATTTT. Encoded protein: CASSQWDFTDTQYF.

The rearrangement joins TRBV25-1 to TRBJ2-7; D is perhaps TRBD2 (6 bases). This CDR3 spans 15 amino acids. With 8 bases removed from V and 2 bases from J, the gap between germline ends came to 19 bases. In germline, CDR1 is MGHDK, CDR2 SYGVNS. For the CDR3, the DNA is TGTGCCAGCCCTACCCCAAGCGGGCATACCTACGAGCAGTACTTC. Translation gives CASPTPSGHTYEQYF.

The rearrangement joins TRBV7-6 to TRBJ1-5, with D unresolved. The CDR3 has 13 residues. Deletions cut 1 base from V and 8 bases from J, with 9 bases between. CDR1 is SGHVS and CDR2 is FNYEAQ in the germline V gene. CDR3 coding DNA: TGTGCCAGCAGCTTAGAAGTATGGGAGCCCCAGCATTTT. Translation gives CASSLEVWEPQHF.

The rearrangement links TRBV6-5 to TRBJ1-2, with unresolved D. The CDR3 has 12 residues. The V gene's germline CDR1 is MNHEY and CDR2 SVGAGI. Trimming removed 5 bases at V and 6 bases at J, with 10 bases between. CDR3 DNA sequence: TGTGCCAGCAGTCCGACGGGCAATGGCTACACCTTC. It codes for CASSPTGNGYTF.

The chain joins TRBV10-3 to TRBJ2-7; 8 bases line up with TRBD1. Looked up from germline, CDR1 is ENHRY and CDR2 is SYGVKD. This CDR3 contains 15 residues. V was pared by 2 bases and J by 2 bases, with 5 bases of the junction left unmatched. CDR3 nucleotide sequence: TGTGCCATCAGTGAGCCGACAGGGGTAGCCTACGAGCAGTACTTC. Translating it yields CAISEPTGVAYEQYF.

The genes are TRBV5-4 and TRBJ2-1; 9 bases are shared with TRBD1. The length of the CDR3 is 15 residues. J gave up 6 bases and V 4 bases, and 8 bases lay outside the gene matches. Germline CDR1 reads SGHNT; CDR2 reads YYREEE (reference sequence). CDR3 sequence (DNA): TGTGCCAGCAGCCCTGGGGGGACAGGGCCCAATGAGCAGTTCTTC. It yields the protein CASSPGGTGPNEQFF.

CDR3 residues: CAIGPGTSGRDTQYF. CDR3 nucleotide sequence: TGTGCCATCGGGCCCGGGACTAGCGGGAGGGATACGCAGTATTTT. J is TRBJ2-3 and V is TRBV10-3; 15 nucleotides agree with TRBD2. The CDR3 is 15 amino acids. J gave up 6 bases and V 8 bases, and 6 bases lay outside the gene matches. Germline V lookup: CDR1 ENHRY, CDR2 SYGVKD.